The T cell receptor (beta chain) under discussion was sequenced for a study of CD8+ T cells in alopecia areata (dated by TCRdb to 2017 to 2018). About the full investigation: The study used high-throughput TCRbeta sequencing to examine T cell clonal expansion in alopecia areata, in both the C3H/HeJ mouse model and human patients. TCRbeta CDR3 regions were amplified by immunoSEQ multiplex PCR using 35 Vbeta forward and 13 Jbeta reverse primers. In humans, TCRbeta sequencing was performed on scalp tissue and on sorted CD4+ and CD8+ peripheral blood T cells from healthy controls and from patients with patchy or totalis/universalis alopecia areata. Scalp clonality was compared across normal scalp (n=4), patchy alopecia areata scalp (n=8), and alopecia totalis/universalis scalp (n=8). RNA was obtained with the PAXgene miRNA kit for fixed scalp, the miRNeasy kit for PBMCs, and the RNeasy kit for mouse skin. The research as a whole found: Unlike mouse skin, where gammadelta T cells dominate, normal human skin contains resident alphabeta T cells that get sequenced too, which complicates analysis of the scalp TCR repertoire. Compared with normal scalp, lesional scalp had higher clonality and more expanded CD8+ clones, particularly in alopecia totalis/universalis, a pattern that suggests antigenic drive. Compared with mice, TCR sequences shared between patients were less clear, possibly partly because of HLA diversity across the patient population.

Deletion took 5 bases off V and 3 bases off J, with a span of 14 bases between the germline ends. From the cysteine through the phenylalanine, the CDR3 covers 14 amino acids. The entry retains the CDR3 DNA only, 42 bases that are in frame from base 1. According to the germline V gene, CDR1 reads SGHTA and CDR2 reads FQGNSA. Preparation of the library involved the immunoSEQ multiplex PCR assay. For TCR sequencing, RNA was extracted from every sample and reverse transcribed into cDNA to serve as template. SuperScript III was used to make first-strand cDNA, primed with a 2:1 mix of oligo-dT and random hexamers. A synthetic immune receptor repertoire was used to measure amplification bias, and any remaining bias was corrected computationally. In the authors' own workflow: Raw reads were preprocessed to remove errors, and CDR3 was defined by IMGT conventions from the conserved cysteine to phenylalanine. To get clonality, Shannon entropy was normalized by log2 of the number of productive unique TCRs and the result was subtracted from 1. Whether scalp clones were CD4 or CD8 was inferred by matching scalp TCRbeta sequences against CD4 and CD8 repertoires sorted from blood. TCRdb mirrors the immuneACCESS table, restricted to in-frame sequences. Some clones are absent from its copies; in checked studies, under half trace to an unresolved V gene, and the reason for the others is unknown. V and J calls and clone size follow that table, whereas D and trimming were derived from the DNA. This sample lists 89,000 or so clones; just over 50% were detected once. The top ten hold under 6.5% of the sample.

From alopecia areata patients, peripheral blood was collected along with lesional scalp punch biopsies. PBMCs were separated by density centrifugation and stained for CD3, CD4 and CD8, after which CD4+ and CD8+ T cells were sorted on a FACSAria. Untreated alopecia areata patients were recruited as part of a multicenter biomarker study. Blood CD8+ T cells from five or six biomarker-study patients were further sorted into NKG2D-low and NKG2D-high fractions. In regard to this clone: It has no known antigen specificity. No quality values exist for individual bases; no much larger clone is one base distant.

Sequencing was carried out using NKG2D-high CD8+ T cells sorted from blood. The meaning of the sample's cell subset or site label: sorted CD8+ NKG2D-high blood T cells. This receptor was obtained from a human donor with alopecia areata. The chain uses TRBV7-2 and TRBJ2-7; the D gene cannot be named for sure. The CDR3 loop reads CASSLSSSHYEQYF. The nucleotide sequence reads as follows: TGTGCCAGCAGCCTCTCCTCCTCCCACTACGAGCAGTACTTC.